The source of this T cell receptor beta chain is a study of cytomegalovirus exposure and HLA in healthy donors. The study ran its PCR with 60 Vbeta and 13 Jbeta primers. Libraries were prepared by immunoSEQ multiplex PCR; TCRdb keeps only in-frame clonotypes and omits some of them. Of some 120,000 clones in the sample, 70% to 80% were seen once. CDR3 length equals 15 residues. CDR1 and CDR2 from the germline V gene are GTSNPN and SVGIG (reference sequence). The V end lost 3 bases, the J end lost 2 bases, and 14 bases lay between the germline ends. Study results and caveats: Sequence variants that were highly shared formed a cluster that was likely a sequencing artifact.

As regards this clone: Its matching antigen is unknown.

The rearrangement uses TRBV30 and TRBJ2-4; D is possibly TRBD1 (6 bases). Sequencing was performed on PBMCs. The receptor comes from a man aged 35 to 55 in good health and CMV-seronegative. CDR3 nucleotides: TGTGCCTGGAGGGGTGGGGGCGCATCCAAAAACATTCAGTACTTC. Translation: CAWRGGGASKNIQYF.